This entry lists 22 T cell receptor beta chains sequenced from one sample in a study of blood T cell repertoires in COVID-19. Produced via immunoSEQ multiplex PCR; TCRdb's table is partial and in-frame only. The sample has approximately 52,000 clones, about 85% seen once. Sequencing was performed on peripheral blood. The receptors shown here come from a human donor in a cohort sampled during active COVID-19.

The chain combines TRBV20-1 with TRBJ1-1, with D unresolved. The CDR3 is 11 amino acids. Per germline, CDR1 DFQATT and CDR2 SNEGSKA (reference sequence). Trimming removed 3 bases at V and 1 base at J, with 3 bases between. The CDR3 DNA sequence: TGCAGTGCTAGGGCGAACACTGAAGCTTTCTTT. Protein: CSARANTEAFF.

There are a few counts of this clone. The V and J genes are TRBV9 and TRBJ1-3; D ambiguous. From germline, CDR1 is SGDLS and CDR2 YYNGEE. Trimming cost V 4 bases and J 1 base, with 12 bases left between them. The CDR3 has 15 amino acids. For the CDR3, the DNA is TGTGCCAGCAGCCCAGAGGGTTTTTCTGGAAACACCATATATTTT. Protein product: CASSPEGFSGNTIYF.

V gene TRBV11-2 combines with J gene TRBJ2-5; TRBD2 is a possible D gene (6 bases). This CDR3 has 16 amino acids. CDR1 is SGHAT, CDR2 FQNNGV, per germline. The ends were cut back, 1 base at V and 4 bases at J, with 16 bases in the middle. In DNA, the CDR3 is TGTGCCAGCAGCTTAGTAAGGCGGGACTTTGCAGAGACCCAGTACTTC. Translating it yields CASSLVRRDFAETQYF.

The V gene is TRBV29-1, the J gene TRBJ1-1; D not certain. V lost 4 bases and J 4 bases, leaving 7 bases between the germline ends. This CDR3 is 11 amino acids long. Germline V CDR1 and CDR2: SQVTM, ANQGSEA. The CDR3 coding sequence is TGCAGCGTTGGGGCGATCACTGAAGCTTTCTTT. This codes for CSVGAITEAFF.

This clone was detected a few times. This sequence joins TRBV5-1 and TRBJ2-2; D unclear. V lost 8 bases and J 1 base, leaving 12 bases between the germline ends. Germline V gives CDR1 SGHRS, CDR2 YFSETQ. This CDR3 has 14 residues. The CDR3 nucleotides are TGCGCCAGTACTGAAATCCTGAACACCGGGGAGCTGTTTTTT. It yields the protein CASTEILNTGELFF.

The chain carries TRBV5-1 and TRBJ2-1; 7 bases agree with TRBD2. This CDR3 comprises 15 residues. V lost 3 bases and J lost 1; bases outside the gene matches: 4. In germline, CDR1 is SGHRS, CDR2 YFSETQ. CDR3: CASSSVAGSYNEQFF. In DNA form, the CDR3 reads TGCGCCAGCAGCTCTGTAGCGGGTTCCTACAATGAGCAGTTCTTC.

This chain uses TRBV25-1 with TRBJ1-4, with TRBD1 as a possible D gene (5 bases). Germline CDR1 reads MGHDK; CDR2 reads SYGVNS. The CDR3 is made up of 17 amino acids. Trimming cost V 4 bases and J 10 bases, with 25 bases left between them. The CDR3 region is CASSGVADPEPRGKLFF. CDR3 in DNA: TGTGCCAGCAGTGGCGTTGCGGACCCTGAACCAAGGGGAAAACTGTTTTTT.

The gene calls are TRBV7-8 and TRBJ1-3, with TRBD1 matching 9 bases. Germline CDR1 is SGHVS and CDR2 is FQNEAQ. The ends lost 2 bases at V and 5 bases at J; junction bases unmatched: 7. The CDR3 runs 16 residues. CDR3 DNA sequence: TGTGCCAGCAGCTTACTCCCGGGACAGGGCCGAAACACCATATATTTT. Residues: CASSLLPGQGRNTIYF.

This chain uses TRBV6-5 with TRBJ2-1; no reliable D call. This CDR3 spans 11 amino acids. Trimming removed 6 bases at V and 10 bases at J, with 10 bases between. Germline values: CDR1 MNHEY, CDR2 SVGAGI. The CDR3 region is CASSHRYEQFF. In nucleotides, the CDR3 is TGTGCCAGCAGCCACCGGTACGAGCAGTTCTTC.

This clone was counted between two and nine times. This rearrangement joins TRBV2 to TRBJ2-2; a weak D match, TRBD2 (6 bases). Trimming cost V 7 bases and J 2 bases, with 11 bases left between them. Germline-derived CDR1 and CDR2 are SNHLY and FYNNEI. The CDR3 has 14 amino acids. In DNA form, the CDR3 reads TGTGCCAGCACCAGGACTACAAACACCGGGGAGCTGTTTTTT. It yields the protein CASTRTTNTGELFF.

The rearrangement uses TRBV7-3 and TRBJ2-7, with 10 bases that match TRBD1. The CDR3 is 15 residues long. CDR1 is SGHTA, CDR2 FQGTGA, per germline. Trimming took 0 bases from V and 2 from J; bases not matched to a gene: 1. The CDR3: CASSLTGQGAYEQYF. The CDR3 DNA sequence: TGTGCCAGCAGCTTAACCGGACAGGGGGCCTACGAGCAGTACTTC.

V and J are TRBV19 and TRBJ1-4; no clear D gene. The CDR3 runs to 13 residues. V was trimmed by 5 bases and J by 0 bases, leaving 4 bases between them. Germline CDR1 and CDR2: LNHDA and SQIVND (reference sequence). The CDR3 DNA sequence: TGTGCCAGTAGTCCGTCAACTAATGAAAAACTGTTTTTT. Protein product: CASSPSTNEKLFF.

The chain joins TRBV7-2 to TRBJ2-5; 16 bases match TRBD2. The CDR3 is made up of 16 amino acids. The J segment lost 4 bases and the V segment lost 5 bases, leaving 4 bases of the junction unmatched. CDR1 SGHTA and CDR2 FQGNSA come from the germline V gene. The CDR3 sequence: CASSRGLAGGPETQYF. The CDR3 DNA reads as TGTGCCAGCAGCAGGGGACTAGCGGGAGGGCCAGAGACCCAGTACTTC.

The rearrangement links TRBV5-4 to TRBJ1-2; 8 nucleotides align to TRBD1. The CDR3 contains 15 residues. Germline trimming cut 0 bases from V and 4 bases from J; bases unmatched to any gene: 5. Germline V gene lookup returns CDR1 SGHNT and CDR2 YYREEE (reference sequence). CDR3 in amino acids: CASSLVGTGGYGYTF. The CDR3 bases are TGTGCCAGCAGCTTGGTTGGGACAGGAGGCTATGGCTACACCTTC.

The genes are TRBV11-3 and TRBJ2-7; D gene unclear. The CDR3 consists of 13 residues. Germline V gene sequence: CDR1 SGHNT, CDR2 YENEEA. Trimming left V 1 base short and J 3 bases short, with 7 bases between. The CDR3 nucleotides are TGTGCCAGCAGCTTAGTACCTAGCTACGAGCAGTACTTC. Protein: CASSLVPSYEQYF.

The genes are TRBV24-1 and TRBJ2-3, with D perhaps TRBD2 (5 bases). The CDR3 sequence is 15 residues long. CDR1 and CDR2 from the germline V gene are KGHDR and SFDVKD. V was clipped by 4 bases and J by 1 base, with 11 bases between them. DNA for the CDR3: TGTGCCACCAGTGAGATCGGGGTAGGCACAGATACGCAGTATTTT. Protein sequence: CATSEIGVGTDTQYF.

The chain couples TRBV4-2 to TRBJ2-7; maybe TRBD2 (5 bases). This CDR3 contains 15 residues. V lost 0 bases and J 3 bases, leaving 12 bases between the germline ends. CDR1 and CDR2 from the germline V gene are LGHNA and YNFKEQ. The CDR3 region has the DNA TGTGCCAGCAGCCAAGACCCCGGGGTACTCTACGAGCAGTACTTC. The encoded protein is CASSQDPGVLYEQYF.

Comments on this clone: The junction departs from germline at one end; a sequencing error may be responsible. The sample has other DNA sequences that encode this CDR3 too. The gene calls are TRBV7-2 and TRBJ2-3; D is perhaps TRBD2 (6 bases). In germline, CDR1 is SGHTA, CDR2 FQGNSA. The CDR3 contains 18 residues. The CDR3 sequence: CASSLAPLGGGASDTQYF. CDR3 in DNA: TGTGCCAGCAGCTTAGCCCCTTTGGGGGGAGGAGCCTCAGATACACAGTATTTT.

The rearrangement links TRBV6-2 or TRBV6-3 to TRBJ2-5; 7 nucleotides align to TRBD1. CDR1 MNHEY and CDR2 SVGEGT come from the germline V gene. The CDR3 is 16 residues long. J was trimmed by 4 bases and V by 2 bases; bases with no gene match: 10. The CDR3 here is CASSYLGRGRIETQYF. CDR3 sequence (DNA): TGTGCCAGCAGTTACCTCGGAAGGGGGCGCATAGAGACCCAGTACTTC.

This chain links TRBV4-3 with TRBJ2-1; 12 bases fit TRBD2. CDR3 size: 16 residues. CDR1 and CDR2 from the germline V gene are LGHNA and YSLEER. The trim removed 4 bases at V and 9 bases at J, leaving 10 bases unmatched. The CDR3 nucleotides are TGCGCCAGCAGCCGGCAGTCGACTAGCGGGAGTGGTGAGCAGTTCTTC. Its protein is CASSRQSTSGSGEQFF.

The rearrangement links TRBV9 to TRBJ2-7, with TRBD2 identical over 10 bases. The CDR3 is made up of 13 amino acids. Germline values: CDR1 SGDLS, CDR2 YYNGEE. The trim removed 0 bases at V and 7 bases at J, leaving 1 base unmatched. Written as DNA, the CDR3 is TGTGCCAGCAGCGTAGAACTAGCGGGAGAGCAGTACTTC. Residues: CASSVELAGEQYF.

CDR3 amino acids: CASSFVSGQAYEQYF. The CDR3, as DNA: TGTGCCAGCAGCTTTGTGTCGGGACAGGCCTACGAGCAGTACTTC. The genes are TRBV7-3 and TRBJ2-7; 8 nucleotides align to TRBD1. Germline CDR1 SGHTA, CDR2 FQGTGA. The CDR3 is made up of 15 amino acids. J lost 2 bases, V lost 3 bases, and 6 bases had no gene match.